This T cell receptor (beta chain) was captured in a study of identifying expanded T cells in peripheral blood. Here immunoSEQ multiplex PCR was the method, and the copy in TCRdb shows in-frame clones only, minus some. The sample holds 70,000 to 100,000 clones; 70% to 90% are singletons and the top ten take 4.5% to 7%. CDR3 length equals 14 residues. Germline values: CDR1 SNHLY, CDR2 FYNNEI. The germline V and J ends were trimmed by 6 bases and 3 bases, with 13 bases remaining between them. Healthy donors had no documented immune events, such as infections, while sampled. This clone was seen a single time.

Sequencing used blood. The rearrangement uses TRBV2 and TRBJ2-3, with D unclear. The sequence was obtained from a person aged 18 to 75 in good health. CDR3 loop: CASSQNMLTDTQYF. CDR3 in DNA: TGTGCCAGCAGCCAGAATATGCTTACAGATACGCAGTATTTT.